This paragraph covers one TCR beta chain sequence. This clonotype was detected a few times. Its target antigen remains unknown. No qualities accompany the bases; no much larger clone lies one base away. The sample is drawn from a study of T cells in Graves' hyperthyroidism and ophthalmopathy (dated by TCRdb to about 2019). With respect to the entire study: Peripheral blood samples were taken at the time of initial diagnosis, prior to any treatment. A discovery cohort of about 95 patients, approximately 45 with Graves' ophthalmopathy and 55 to 60 with stable Graves' hyperthyroidism, was used to find distinguishing TCR V-J signatures. Whether ophthalmopathy could be predicted prospectively was tested in an independent validation cohort made up of under 20 hyperthyroidism patients plus 17 patients who later progressed to ophthalmopathy. For training and testing, the roughly 100 patients in the discovery cohort were randomly divided in a 7:3 ratio. In six Graves' hyperthyroidism patients, the study also compared T-cell repertoires from thyroid tissue with T-cell repertoires from blood. Following sampling, methimazole starting at 30 mg daily was given to hyperthyroidism patients, and high-dose intravenous methylprednisolone was given to ophthalmopathy patients. The paper reports TCR Vbeta CDR3 sequencing of about 140 peripheral blood samples: approximately 43 ophthalmopathy, under 85 hyperthyroidism and about 17 progressor patients.

TCR beta CDR3 regions were amplified from RNA transcripts. The TCR CDR3 was subjected to a first round of RT-PCR using the HTBI primer set and the Qiagen OneStep RT-PCR kit. Libraries were constructed in a second round of multiplex PCR, after which size selection and purification were performed. Paired-end sequencing of the libraries was performed with 100 bp reads on an Illumina HiSeq2000. The study's processing was this. Raw data were processed with SOAPnuke, discarding reads with adapters, uncalled bases, mean Phred below 15, or no exact constant-primer or identifier match. COPE v1.2.5 was used to merge the high-quality paired reads, and each unique nucleotide sequence was defined as a clonotype. MiTCR v1.1 was used to align the clonotypes against IMGT TRBV, TRBD and TRBJ reference segments. Only V-J combinations with frequency above 0.0001, covering 99% to 99.2% of repertoires, were analysed. The TCS score was defined as F50 (clonal expansion) divided by E x V (chaos), with BLOSUM62-based TCRdist calculated between CDR3 peptides within each V-J. Welch's t-statistics and random forest reduced roughly 540 V-J features to 13, which were used in a naive Bayes classifier (R e1071). The similarity between thyroid and blood repertoires was quantified using the Morisita-Horn index. TCRdb reprocessing: public reads trimmed at Q25 with fastp, clones called with MiXCR, in-frame beta chains kept. Each CDR3 protein gets just one entry, which takes the most common genes and DNA from the rows behind it. TCRdb, rather than the study authors, made the V and J calls. This sample comprises around 760,000 distinct CDR3 sequences, around 40% of them detected only once. Approximately 31% of the sample is taken by the ten largest.

As encoded in the germline V gene, CDR1 is SGHRS while CDR2 is YFSETQ. Counted from cysteine to phenylalanine, this CDR3 has 17 amino acids. Only the CDR3 DNA stays, 51 bases, in frame from base 1. After removal of 4 bases from V and 4 bases from J, the junction retains 15 bases not matched to a gene. What the work shows at the level of the full study, not this receptor alone: Blood samples also contained most of the expanded thyroid clonotypes (frequency above 0.001), which suggests that blood repertoires may reflect thyroid immune responses. Sample size was not statistically predetermined, and blinding of investigators to group allocation was not performed. In cross-validation, a model built on a 13 V-J signature told ophthalmopathy apart from stable hyperthyroidism with less than 90% sensitivity and around 84% specificity, and in testing the same model reached 80%/75%. In validation, progression to ophthalmopathy was predicted by the model with about 70% sensitivity and roughly 76% specificity, a median of approximately 6.5 months before onset.

Stable Graves' hyperthyroidism was defined as no progression to ophthalmopathy during 18 months of follow-up. Hyperthyroidism patients were aged 18 to 65 years and newly diagnosed, with disease duration of less than 2 months. Any patient with an uncontrolled infection, another autoimmune disease, pregnancy or lactation was excluded. Diagnoses were based on clinical symptoms, serum thyroxine and TRAb, thyroid ultrasound and orbital computed tomography. PBMCs were isolated from about 9 ml of fresh peripheral blood by Ficoll-Paque density gradient centrifugation. Trizol reagent was used to extract total RNA, and RNA quality was then checked on an Agilent 2100 Bioanalyzer.

This clonotype originated in a woman in her thirties or forties with Graves' hyperthyroidism. The sample taken for sequencing was blood. The sequence joins TRBV5-1 to TRBJ1-1; 8 junctional bases match TRBD1. The DNA sequence is TGCGCCAGCAGCCTTGGGGTGGACCCACAGGGGGGCACTGAAGCTTTCTTT. It codes for CASSLGVDPQGGTEAFF.